A single sample gave rise to the 32 T cell receptor beta chains below, sequenced in a study of blood T cell repertoires in COVID-19. The protocol was immunoSEQ multiplex PCR, while the TCRdb copy is restricted to in-frame clones and leaves out a portion. The sample lists more than 70,000 clones, around nine tenths occurring once. Sequenced input: peripheral blood. These receptor sequences come from a man aged 60 to 75 with acute or convalescent COVID-19.

The gene calls are TRBV27 and TRBJ2-7, with 9 positions matching TRBD2. Trimming cost V 2 bases and J 4 bases; bases outside gene matches: 3. CDR3 length: 14 amino acids. Germline loops: CDR1 MNHEY, CDR2 SMNVEV (reference sequence). The CDR3 nucleotides are TGTGCCAGCAGTTTAGGGCTAGCGGGGTACGAGCAGTACTTC. Translated, it gives CASSLGLAGYEQYF.

The rearrangement uses TRBV19 and TRBJ1-5; D unclear. The V and J ends lost 0 bases and 5 bases respectively, with 5 bases between them. The CDR3 extends over 13 amino acids. Germline V CDR1 and CDR2: LNHDA, SQIVND (reference sequence). In DNA, the CDR3 is TGTGCCAGTAGTATAGACCCCTATCAGCCCCAGCATTTT. Amino acid sequence: CASSIDPYQPQHF.

The gene calls are TRBV5-1 and TRBJ2-1, with a possible D match to TRBD1 (6 bases). Germline assignment: CDR1 SGHRS and CDR2 YFSETQ. The CDR3 contains 15 residues. V lost 2 bases and J 2 bases, leaving 11 bases between the germline ends. The CDR3 sequence is CASSLQGPPYNEQFF. The DNA for the CDR3 is TGCGCCAGCAGCTTACAGGGACCACCCTACAATGAGCAGTTCTTC.

This sequence joins TRBV3-1 (or the pseudogene TRBV3-2) and TRBJ2-5; 8 nucleotides agree with TRBD2. The germline CDR1 and CDR2 sequences are LGHDT and YNNKEL (reference sequence). V trimming: 1 base; J trimming: 1 base; junction bases outside the gene matches: 5. The CDR3 runs to 16 residues. CDR3 sequence reads: CASSQGLLAGQETQYF. The CDR3 DNA follows: TGTGCCAGCAGCCAAGGACTTCTAGCGGGCCAAGAGACCCAGTACTTC.

The rearrangement joins TRBV12-3 or TRBV12-4 to TRBJ1-3; D call uncertain. The CDR3 covers 11 residues. Trimming pared 7 bases from V and 2 bases from J, leaving 3 bases between. This CDR3 is CASTAGNTIYF. Written as DNA, the CDR3 is TGTGCCAGCACCGCTGGAAACACCATATATTTT.

This rearrangement joins TRBV19 to TRBJ1-1; D is unclear. This CDR3 comprises 13 residues. Germline CDR1 and CDR2: LNHDA and SQIVND (reference sequence). V lost 3 bases to trimming and J lost 4 bases, with 9 bases between them. CDR3 sequence: CASSISLITEAFF. CDR3 coding DNA: TGTGCCAGTAGTATTAGTTTGATCACTGAAGCTTTCTTT.

The rearrangement joins TRBV6-5 to TRBJ1-6; D gene uncertain. The CDR3 is 12 residues long. The germline V gene encodes CDR1 MNHEY and CDR2 SVGAGI. V lost 5 bases and J 8 bases, leaving 7 bases between the germline ends. CDR3 residues: CASSLIDSPLHF. The CDR3 coding sequence is TGTGCCAGCAGTCTCATAGATTCACCCCTCCACTTT.

The chain recombines TRBV30 with TRBJ2-7; TRBD1 matches at 8 bases. Germline CDR1 GTSNPN, CDR2 SVGIG (reference sequence). The CDR3 length is 14 residues. V lost 2 bases and J lost 3; bases outside the gene matches: 6. The CDR3 loop is CAWSTNRGSYEQYF. In DNA form, the CDR3 reads TGTGCCTGGAGTACAAACAGGGGGAGCTACGAGCAGTACTTC.

This clone was detected only once. V usage is TRBV6-6 and J usage is TRBJ1-1, with no clear D. Germline V CDR1 and CDR2: MNHNY, SVGAGI (reference sequence). The CDR3 has 13 amino acids. V was clipped by 6 bases and J by 0 bases, with 8 bases between them. The CDR3 DNA is TGTGCCAGCAGGCGGCTTCTGAACACTGAAGCTTTCTTT. Translating it yields CASRRLLNTEAFF.

The V gene is TRBV7-2, the J gene TRBJ1-5; D may be TRBD1 (6 bases). The CDR3 has 13 amino acids. Germline CDR1 and CDR2: SGHTA and FQGNSA. Trimming cost V 2 bases and J 6 bases, with 8 bases left between them. CDR3 region: CASSLSGVQPQHF. The CDR3 nucleotides are TGTGCCAGCAGCTTATCAGGGGTTCAGCCCCAGCATTTT.

The CDR3, as DNA: TGTGCTAGTGGTAACCCAGGGGAAGGCGACACAGATACGCAGTATTTT. It yields the protein CASGNPGEGDTDTQYF. The V call is TRBV12-5, the J call TRBJ2-3, with D perhaps matching TRBD1 (6 bases). The germline V and J ends were trimmed by 5 bases and 2 bases, with 17 bases remaining between them. Germline lookup yields CDR1 LGHNT and CDR2 FRNRAP. CDR3 length: 16 residues.

The chain employs TRBV28 and TRBJ2-3, with TRBD2 matching 7 bases. The CDR3 is 16 residues long. The germline V gene encodes CDR1 MDHEN and CDR2 SYDVKM. The V gene end was trimmed by 5 bases and the J gene end by 7 bases; junction bases not matched to a gene: 15. DNA of the CDR3: TGTGCCAGCAGTCCACCGGGGGGTTTGGGCTCTAATACGCAGTATTTT. Its protein product is CASSPPGGLGSNTQYF.

This clone has more than one count but fewer than ten. The V call is TRBV21-1, the J call TRBJ1-1; TRBD1 reflects the table's D call only, with no check against the DNA. TRBV21-1 is an annotated pseudogene. CDR3 length: 15 residues. The CDR3 nucleotides read TGTGCCAGCAGCAAAGTGGCCAGGGTGAACACTGAAGCTTTCTTT. Translation: CASSKVARVNTEAFF.

V and J are TRBV6-5 and TRBJ1-2; D is unresolved. Germline CDR1 is MNHEY and CDR2 is SVGAGI. The ends were cut back, 2 bases at V and 3 bases at J, with 7 bases in the middle. CDR3 length: 13 amino acids. The CDR3 nucleotides read TGTGCCAGCAGTTACGGGGAGGACTATGGCTACACCTTC. Translated: CASSYGEDYGYTF.

The chain couples TRBV6-5 to TRBJ2-5; D not resolved. Germline CDR1 and CDR2: MNHEY and SVGAGI. Trimming cost V 6 bases and J 5 bases, with 10 bases left between them. This CDR3 has 12 amino acids. CDR3 loop: CASSRLSETQYF. CDR3 DNA sequence: TGTGCCAGCAGCCGTCTTTCCGAGACCCAGTACTTC.

This clone occurred a few times. The CDR3 here is CARSGQGDTEAFF. Here the CDR3 DNA reads TGTGCCAGGTCGGGACAGGGGGACACTGAAGCTTTCTTT. The chain joins TRBV2 to TRBJ1-1; 11 positions match TRBD1. The CDR3 sequence is 13 residues long. Unmatched junction bases numbered 3, after V lost 9 bases and J lost 3 bases. Germline V CDR1 and CDR2: SNHLY, FYNNEI.

The chain carries TRBV6-5 and TRBJ2-1; a weak D match, TRBD1 (6 bases). This CDR3 region has 12 residues. Per germline, CDR1 MNHEY and CDR2 SVGAGI. Trimming shortened V by 3 bases and J by 8 bases, and 8 bases separated the two germline ends. DNA for the CDR3: TGTGCCAGCAGTTATAGGGGGTATGAGCAGTTCTTC. Amino acids: CASSYRGYEQFF.

This rearrangement joins TRBV19 to TRBJ1-2; D perhaps matches TRBD1 (6 bases). Germline CDR1 is LNHDA and CDR2 is SQIVND (reference sequence). V lost 5 bases to trimming and J lost 1 base, with 11 bases between them. CDR3 length: 14 amino acids. CDR3 sequence reads: CASSDRLLNYGYTF. The CDR3 DNA reads as TGTGCCAGTAGTGACAGGCTTCTTAACTATGGCTACACCTTC.

This clone was seen only a few times. The chain is built from TRBV30 and TRBJ1-2, with 10 bases that match TRBD1. The trim removed 1 base at V and 4 bases at J, leaving 6 bases unmatched. The CDR3 totals 15 residues. Germline CDR1 reads GTSNPN; CDR2 reads SVGIG (reference sequence). CDR3 protein: CAWSAGTGASYGYTF. DNA for the CDR3: TGTGCCTGGAGTGCGGGGACAGGGGCATCCTATGGCTACACCTTC.

The chain uses TRBV7-9 and TRBJ1-5; D possibly corresponds to TRBD1 (6 bases). V shed 1 base and J shed 3 bases, with 10 bases lying between them. The CDR3 loop spans 15 amino acids. The germline CDR1 and CDR2 sequences are SEHNR and FQNEAQ (reference sequence). In DNA, the CDR3 is TGTGCCAGCAGCTTAGGGGGGCAGGCCAATCAGCCCCAGCATTTT. It yields the protein CASSLGGQANQPQHF.

The chain recombines TRBV18 with TRBJ2-7, with TRBD1 matching over 11 bases. The germline gives CDR1 KGHSH, CDR2 LQKENI. V dropped 4 bases and J dropped 6; count of bases not matched to a gene: 5. The CDR3 covers 14 residues. CDR3 in DNA: TGTGCCAGCTCACGAACCGGGACAGGGGGCGAGCAGTACTTC. Its translation is CASSRTGTGGEQYF.

The chain is built from TRBV19 and TRBJ2-2, with 7 bases lining up with TRBD1. The J segment lost 3 bases and the V segment lost 1 base, leaving 5 bases of the junction unmatched. Per the germline V gene, CDR1 is LNHDA and CDR2 is SQIVND (reference sequence). The CDR3 is made up of 16 amino acids. Here the CDR3 reads CASSIGGGRYTGELFF. The CDR3 bases are TGTGCCAGTAGTATAGGAGGGGGCAGATACACCGGGGAGCTGTTTTTT.

The gene calls are TRBV28 and TRBJ1-1; TRBD1 is a possible D gene (6 bases). The CDR3 has 13 amino acids. The germline V gene encodes CDR1 MDHEN and CDR2 SYDVKM. V shed 6 bases and J shed 5 bases, with 13 bases lying between them. This CDR3 is CASSRTGQTEAFF. The CDR3 nucleotides are TGTGCCAGCAGCCGTACCGGACAGACTGAAGCTTTCTTT.

CDR3 coding DNA: TGTGCCAGCAGCTTAGGCCGGACTGCGGAGACCCAGTACTTC. Translation gives CASSLGRTAETQYF. The rearrangement joins TRBV11-2 to TRBJ2-5; D possibly corresponds to TRBD2 (5 bases). The CDR3 covers 14 residues. V dropped 1 base and J dropped 5 bases, with 11 bases sitting between them. The V gene's germline CDR1 is SGHAT and CDR2 FQNNGV. Variable domain in full (rest from reference TRBV11-2 and TRBJ2-5): EAGVAQSPRYKIIEKRQSVAFWCNPISGHATLYWYQQILGQGPKLLIQFQNNGVVDDSQLPKDRFSAERLKGVDSTLKIQPAKLEDSAVYLCASSLGRTAETQYFGPGTRLLVL.

The chain recombines TRBV19 with TRBJ2-7, with 8 bases matching TRBD2. The trim removed 9 bases at V and 0 bases at J, leaving 22 bases unmatched. Germline CDR1 is LNHDA and CDR2 is SQIVND (reference sequence). This CDR3 spans 19 amino acids. The CDR3 here is CASIPPGLETLWASYEQYF. CDR3 nucleotides: TGTGCCAGCATACCCCCGGGACTAGAAACCCTCTGGGCCTCCTACGAGCAGTACTTC. Using reference TRBV19 and TRBJ2-7 for the parts outside the CDR3, the full variable domain is DGGITQSPKYLFRKEGQNVTLSCEQNLNHDAMYWYRQDPGQGLRLIYYSQIVNDFQKGDIAEGYSVSREKKESFPLTVTSAQKNPTAFYLCASIPPGLETLWASYEQYFGPGTRLTVT.

The chain links TRBV27 to TRBJ1-5, with 9 bases identical to TRBD1. Unmatched junction bases numbered 18, after V lost 6 bases and J lost 6 bases. Germline values: CDR1 MNHEY, CDR2 SMNVEV (reference sequence). This CDR3 has 18 amino acids. The CDR3: CASRGDRVGNHPPQPQHF. Written as DNA, the CDR3 is TGTGCCAGCAGGGGGGACAGGGTCGGAAATCATCCCCCTCAGCCCCAGCATTTT.

This clone was observed a few times. The chain links TRBV20-1 to TRBJ2-1; maybe TRBD1 (6 bases). This CDR3 is 14 amino acids long. V shed 3 bases and J shed 13 bases, with 22 bases lying between them. Germline assignment: CDR1 DFQATT and CDR2 SNEGSKA (reference sequence). CDR3 region: CSASAYQGLGEQFF. In nucleotides, the CDR3 is TGCAGTGCTAGTGCATACCAGGGGTTAGGGGAACAGTTCTTC.

The V gene is TRBV7-9, the J gene TRBJ2-1; 7 positions agree with TRBD2. Germline assignment: CDR1 SEHNR and CDR2 FQNEAQ (reference sequence). The CDR3 runs to 15 residues. The J segment lost 3 bases and the V segment lost 8 bases, leaving 10 bases of the junction unmatched. CDR3 residues: CASARQRGNYNEQFF. The CDR3, as DNA: TGTGCCAGCGCCCGTCAGCGGGGTAACTACAATGAGCAGTTCTTC.

The J gene is TRBJ1-2, the V gene TRBV2, with 8 bases identical to TRBD1. The junction had 4 bases not matched to a gene; V was cut back by 3 bases and J by 7 bases. The CDR3 sequence is 13 residues long. Looked up from germline, CDR1 is SNHLY and CDR2 is FYNNEI. CDR3 protein: CASSDQGAGGYTF. The CDR3, as DNA: TGTGCCAGCAGTGACCAGGGGGCTGGTGGCTACACCTTC. Complete variable domain (other parts from reference TRBV2 and TRBJ1-2): EPEVTQTPSHQVTQMGQEVILRCVPISNHLYFYWYRQILGQKVEFLVSFYNNEISEKSEIFDDQFSVERPDGSNFTLKIRSTKLEDSAMYFCASSDQGAGGYTFGSGTRLTVV.

The CDR3 DNA reads as TGTGCCAGCAGTGAGCGTAGAGCTTTCTTT. Translating it yields CASSERRAFF. The chain carries TRBV6-1 and TRBJ1-1; D unclear. CDR3 size: 10 residues. Germline assignment: CDR1 MNHNS and CDR2 SASEGT. V was clipped by 3 bases and J by 10 bases, with 6 bases between them.

CDR3 region: CASSQEGGQLNSPLHF. CDR3 sequence (DNA): TGTGCCAGCAGCCAAGAGGGGGGACAGCTCAATTCACCCCTCCACTTT. The chain combines TRBV14 with TRBJ1-6; 7 bases are shared with TRBD1. The trim removed 0 bases at V and 7 bases at J, leaving 6 bases unmatched. Germline CDR1 SGHDN, CDR2 FVKESK. The CDR3 contains 16 residues.

The V gene is TRBV19, the J gene TRBJ1-5; D is undetermined. The length of the CDR3 is 14 residues. V gave up 5 bases and J gave up 6 bases, with 14 bases separating them. The germline V gene encodes CDR1 LNHDA and CDR2 SQIVND (reference sequence). In DNA form, the CDR3 reads TGTGCCAGTAGTCACCGGGAGCTAGGTCAGCCCCAGCATTTT. Translated: CASSHRELGQPQHF.